Listed here are 24 T cell receptor beta chains from one sample, sequenced in a study of T cell responses to AZD1222 COVID-19 vaccine. Repertoires were generated with immunoSEQ multiplex PCR, while TCRdb's copy carries only in-frame clones and drops some. The sample has about 150,000 clones; roughly 90% are singletons. Here the sequenced sample was peripheral blood, taken on day 0 of AZD1222 vaccination. These receptor sequences come from an adult in good health.

The V gene is TRBV19, the J gene TRBJ1-6; D unclear. CDR3 length: 16 amino acids. Germline lookup yields CDR1 LNHDA and CDR2 SQIVND (reference sequence). Trimming removed 4 bases at V and 7 bases at J, with 17 bases between. The CDR3 reads CASSSNGGYGNSPLHF. CDR3 nucleotides: TGTGCCAGTAGTAGCAACGGCGGGTATGGGAATTCACCCCTCCACTTT.

This chain connects TRBV18 to TRBJ2-3; no reliable D call. Germline V gene sequence: CDR1 KGHSH, CDR2 LQKENI. The CDR3 runs to 12 residues. V was trimmed by 0 bases and J by 6 bases, leaving 4 bases between them. This CDR3 reads CASSPPLDTQYF. As DNA, the CDR3 is TGTGCCAGCTCACCACCTCTTGATACGCAGTATTTT.

This chain uses TRBV18 with TRBJ1-2; 8 bases are a match to TRBD1. The length of the CDR3 is 16 residues. Germline V lookup: CDR1 KGHSH, CDR2 LQKENI. Losses at the gene ends were 3 bases for V and 3 bases for J; bases not matched to a gene: 9. The chain's CDR3 is CASSPIPGQAHYGYTF. The CDR3 DNA reads TGTGCCAGCTCACCGATCCCGGGACAGGCACACTATGGCTACACCTTC.

The chain recombines TRBV7-3 with TRBJ1-1, with TRBD1 as a possible D gene (6 bases). Trimming shortened V by 0 bases and J by 3 bases, and 11 bases separated the two germline ends. The CDR3 totals 15 residues. Germline assignment: CDR1 SGHTA and CDR2 FQGTGA. CDR3 sequence reads: CASSLTPQGYTEAFF. Here the CDR3 DNA reads TGTGCCAGCAGCTTAACGCCACAGGGATACACTGAAGCTTTCTTT.

The V call is TRBV6-2 or TRBV6-3, the J call TRBJ1-3; TRBD1 matches at 7 bases. V lost 1 base to trimming and J lost 3 bases; unmatched junction nucleotides: 3. CDR1 is MNHEY, CDR2 SVGEGT, per germline. The CDR3 loop spans 15 amino acids. The CDR3 region is CASSYLDRRGNTIYF. In DNA form, the CDR3 reads TGTGCCAGCAGTTACTTGGACAGGCGTGGAAACACCATATATTTT.

V usage is TRBV19 and J usage is TRBJ1-1; 7 nucleotides line up with TRBD1. Trimming at V came to 3 bases and at J to 0 bases, leaving 4 bases not matched to a gene. The germline V gene has CDR1 LNHDA and CDR2 SQIVND (reference sequence). CDR3 size: 15 residues. The CDR3 region is CASSITGTVNTEAFF. The CDR3 DNA reads TGTGCCAGTAGTATTACCGGGACAGTGAACACTGAAGCTTTCTTT.

In the case of this clone: Mismatch with germline at one junction end may stem from a read error. This chain links TRBV5-4 with TRBJ2-1, with 13 positions matching TRBD2. The CDR3 consists of 15 residues. Germline V gene lookup returns CDR1 SGHNT and CDR2 YYREEE (reference sequence). As DNA, the CDR3 is TGTGCCAGCACCTTGGGGGGACTAGCGGGGAATGAGCAGTTCTTC. This codes for CASTLGGLAGNEQFF.

This chain links TRBV6-2 or TRBV6-3 with TRBJ2-5; D is unresolved. Deletions cut 5 bases from V and 2 bases from J, with 12 bases between. This CDR3 has 14 residues. Germline V gene lookup returns CDR1 MNHEY and CDR2 SVGEGT. This CDR3 reads CASSPRAEQETQYF. The DNA of the CDR3 is TGTGCCAGCAGTCCCCGGGCAGAGCAAGAGACCCAGTACTTC.

The chain carries TRBV5-1 and TRBJ2-5, with 10 bases identical to TRBD2. The V and J ends lost 0 bases and 3 bases, in that order; junction bases with no gene match: 2. This CDR3 is built from 15 residues. The germline V gene encodes CDR1 SGHRS and CDR2 YFSETQ. Here the CDR3 reads CASSLDGTSEETQYF. In DNA, the CDR3 is TGCGCCAGCAGCTTGGATGGGACTAGCGAAGAGACCCAGTACTTC.

This clone was found once. The rearrangement links TRBV2 to TRBJ2-4; a weak D match, TRBD2 (6 bases). CDR1 is SNHLY and CDR2 is FYNNEI in the germline V gene. CDR3 length equals 14 residues. V lost 6 bases, J lost 3 bases, and 12 bases lay in between. CDR3 in amino acids: CASRGRRVKNIQYF. For the CDR3, the DNA is TGTGCCAGCAGGGGACGGAGGGTCAAAAACATTCAGTACTTC.

Here the CDR3 DNA reads TGTGCCAGCAGTTACGAGGTCAGGGCCTACGAGCAGTACTTC. Protein sequence: CASSYEVRAYEQYF. This chain uses TRBV6-5 with TRBJ2-7, with D perhaps matching TRBD1 (5 bases). This CDR3 contains 14 residues. V lost 2 bases to trimming and J lost 2 bases, with 10 bases between them. Germline V gene data show CDR1 as MNHEY and CDR2 as SVGAGI.

The V and J genes are TRBV7-9 and TRBJ1-5, with a weak D call TRBD1 (5 bases). There are 16 residues in the CDR3. Deletions cut 5 bases from V and 6 bases from J, with 20 bases between. Germline loops: CDR1 SEHNR, CDR2 FQNEAQ (reference sequence). Written as DNA, the CDR3 is TGTGCCAGCAGCCCCGGCCAGGGTCTCGGTGGTCAGCCCCAGCATTTT. It codes for CASSPGQGLGGQPQHF.

CDR3 protein: CASSQAPLTGDDEQFF. For the CDR3, the DNA is TGTGCCAGCAGCCAAGCTCCTCTGACAGGGGACGATGAGCAGTTCTTC. This chain connects TRBV14 to TRBJ2-1; 8 positions match TRBD1. Germline V gene data show CDR1 as SGHDN and CDR2 as FVKESK. The CDR3 has 16 residues. V trimming: 1 base; J trimming: 8 bases; junction bases outside the gene matches: 10.

This clone has only one observation. The J gene is TRBJ2-7, the V gene TRBV5-1; 9 bases agree with TRBD1. V was clipped by 4 bases and J by 1 base; unmatched bases: 9. CDR1 and CDR2 (germline): SGHRS, YFSETQ. The CDR3 is made up of 16 amino acids. The CDR3 here is CASSLQPGQGSYEQYF. CDR3 nucleotide sequence: TGCGCCAGCAGCCTTCAACCGGGACAGGGATCCTACGAGCAGTACTTC.

The chain has TRBV10-3 and TRBJ2-7; 10 bases fit TRBD1. The V gene's germline CDR1 is ENHRY and CDR2 SYGVKD. V gave up 5 bases and J gave up 6 bases; unmatched junction bases: 4. The CDR3 runs to 13 residues. CDR3 sequence: CAISPGQGREQYF. CDR3 bases: TGTGCCATCAGTCCGGGACAGGGGCGCGAGCAGTACTTC.

The chain couples TRBV5-8 to TRBJ2-5; perhaps D is TRBD1 or TRBD2 (5 bases each). The CDR3 contains 15 residues. CDR1 is SGHTS and CDR2 is YDEGEE in the germline V gene. Trimming removed 0 bases from V and 5 bases from J, with 14 bases in between. CDR3 DNA sequence: TGTGCCAGCAGCTTGGCCGGGGCTATTGTGGAGACCCAGTACTTC. This codes for CASSLAGAIVETQYF.

The rearrangement links TRBV6-1 to TRBJ2-7, with TRBD1 matching 9 bases. The CDR3 loop spans 15 amino acids. V was clipped by 2 bases and J by 2 bases; unmatched bases: 4. Germline values: CDR1 MNHNS, CDR2 SASEGT. As DNA, the CDR3 is TGTGCCAGCAGTGAAACAGGGGGCGTCCCCTACGAGCAGTACTTC. Protein: CASSETGGVPYEQYF.

This clone appeared once. The chain employs TRBV7-9 and TRBJ2-2; D is perhaps TRBD2 (6 bases). This CDR3 comprises 15 residues. Germline CDR1 and CDR2: SEHNR and FQNEAQ (reference sequence). V lost 2 bases and J lost 6, with 13 bases in between. CDR3 amino acids: CASSLQGLHAGELFF. In DNA form, the CDR3 reads TGTGCCAGCAGCTTACAGGGACTCCACGCCGGGGAGCTGTTTTTT.

The chain has TRBV3-1 (or the pseudogene TRBV3-2) and TRBJ2-2; D might be TRBD2 (6 bases). CDR1 LGHDT and CDR2 YNNKEL come from the germline V gene (reference sequence). With 8 bases removed from V and 4 bases from J, the gap between germline ends came to 11 bases. The CDR3 has 13 amino acids. The CDR3 region is CASRPGVTGELFF. The CDR3 DNA is TGTGCCAGCCGACCGGGGGTCACCGGGGAGCTGTTTTTT.

This rearrangement joins TRBV20-1 to TRBJ1-2, with D unresolved. Germline CDR1 and CDR2: DFQATT and SNEGSKA (reference sequence). The CDR3 is 13 amino acids. The V end lost 3 bases, the J end lost 2 bases, and 10 bases lay between the germline ends. CDR3 sequence: CSASFPRNYGYTF. CDR3 nucleotides: TGCAGTGCTAGTTTTCCACGCAACTATGGCTACACCTTC.

The chain uses TRBV2 and TRBJ2-3; 14 positions agree with TRBD2. Trimming removed 6 bases from V and 6 bases from J; junction bases left unmatched: 8. The length of the CDR3 is 16 residues. The V gene's germline CDR1 is SNHLY and CDR2 FYNNEI. In DNA, the CDR3 is TGTGCCAGCAGGCCCCGGACTAGCGGGGGGAAGGATACGCAGTATTTT. Translated, it gives CASRPRTSGGKDTQYF. The variable domain in full, completed from reference TRBV2 and TRBJ2-3, reads EPEVTQTPSHQVTQMGQEVILRCVPISNHLYFYWYRQILGQKVEFLVSFYNNEISEKSEIFDDQFSVERPDGSNFTLKIRSTKLEDSAMYFCASRPRTSGGKDTQYFGPGTRLTVL.

The rearrangement links TRBV6-5 to TRBJ2-2, with D possibly TRBD1 on 5 matching bases. Trimming shortened V by 2 bases and J by 7 bases, and 11 bases separated the two germline ends. CDR1 is MNHEY and CDR2 is SVGAGI in the germline V gene. The CDR3 loop spans 14 amino acids. The CDR3 sequence: CASSYGAGNGELFF. CDR3 coding DNA: TGTGCCAGCAGTTACGGGGCAGGCAACGGGGAGCTGTTTTTT.

This chain links TRBV19 with TRBJ2-7, with D perhaps matching TRBD1 (5 bases). Germline CDR1 LNHDA, CDR2 SQIVND (reference sequence). The CDR3 sequence is 15 residues long. V lost 5 bases to trimming and J lost 4 bases, with 18 bases between them. CDR3 loop: CASSAGHHMTYEQYF. Written as DNA, the CDR3 is TGTGCCAGTAGTGCCGGACACCACATGACTTACGAGCAGTACTTC. The variable domain in full, with the rest retrieved from reference TRBV19 and TRBJ2-7, is DGGITQSPKYLFRKEGQNVTLSCEQNLNHDAMYWYRQDPGQGLRLIYYSQIVNDFQKGDIAEGYSVSREKKESFPLTVTSAQKNPTAFYLCASSAGHHMTYEQYFGPGTRLTVT.

V usage is TRBV9 and J usage is TRBJ2-7; D unclear. The germline V gene encodes CDR1 SGDLS and CDR2 YYNGEE. V lost 0 bases and J lost 2, with 12 bases in between. The CDR3 is 15 amino acids. The CDR3 sequence: CASSVGGTGAYEQYF. For the CDR3, the DNA is TGTGCCAGCAGCGTAGGTGGAACCGGTGCCTACGAGCAGTACTTC.